These 5 T cell receptor beta chains share one sample of origin, sequenced in a study of siplizumab effects on memory and regulatory T cells. Only in-frame clones appear in the TCRdb table, and some are missing; sequencing was by immunoSEQ multiplex PCR. The repertoire consists of approximately 94,000 clones, with over 85% occurring once and the leading ten covering over 5%. What was sequenced was CD8+ T cells sorted from blood. The receptors stem from a human donor in good health.

J is TRBJ1-2 and V is TRBV7-9; 11 bases line up with TRBD1. Trimming took 5 bases from V and 6 from J; bases not matched to a gene: 11. The CDR3 has 16 residues. CDR1 is SEHNR, CDR2 FQNEAQ, per germline (reference sequence). Here the CDR3 DNA reads TGTGCCAGCAGCACAAACCGGGACAGGGGGGGTCATGGCTACACCTTC. Protein product: CASSTNRDRGGHGYTF.

The rearrangement joins TRBV5-1 to TRBJ1-1, with no clear D. Germline V CDR1 and CDR2: SGHRS, YFSETQ. Between the trimmed V and J ends, which lost 4 bases and 1 base, there was a span of 11 bases. The CDR3 has 14 residues. For the CDR3, the DNA is TGCGCCAGCAGCAACCAACCTGAGAACACTGAAGCTTTCTTT. Its protein product is CASSNQPENTEAFF.

The rearrangement uses TRBV19 and TRBJ2-7; 8 nucleotides align to TRBD2. V lost 1 base, J lost 0 bases, and 2 bases stayed unmatched. CDR1 LNHDA and CDR2 SQIVND come from the germline V gene (reference sequence). The CDR3 has 15 residues. The CDR3, as DNA: TGTGCCAGTAGTATAGGAGCGGGGGTCTCCTACGAGCAGTACTTC. This sequence encodes CASSIGAGVSYEQYF.

The V gene is TRBV7-9, the J gene TRBJ2-5; TRBD2 matches at 9 bases. The DNA end lines up better with TRBJ2-7; the J call may be wrong. Per the germline V gene, CDR1 is SEHNR and CDR2 is FQNEAQ (reference sequence). This CDR3 is built from 18 residues. Written as DNA, the CDR3 is TGTGCCAGCAGCGCACAGGCCGGGACTAGCCTATCCTCCTACGAGCAGTACTTC. This translates into CASSAQAGTSLSSYEQYF.

This clone appeared a single time. The chain recombines TRBV4-3 with TRBJ2-1, with TRBD2 matching over 13 bases. Germline trimming cut 4 bases from V and 5 bases from J; bases unmatched to any gene: 5. Looked up from germline, CDR1 is LGHNA and CDR2 is YSLEER. The CDR3 loop spans 16 amino acids. The CDR3 region is CASSPHGTSGDNEQFF. For the CDR3, the DNA is TGCGCCAGCAGCCCCCACGGGACTAGCGGGGACAATGAGCAGTTCTTC.